This is a list of T cell receptor beta chains from one sample in a study of immune evolution from preneoplasia to lung adenocarcinoma. TCRdb keeps only in-frame clones here, not all; method: immunoSEQ multiplex PCR. The sample has 25,000 to 30,000 clones, roughly 70% seen once. The sequenced sample was FFPE invasive lung adenocarcinoma tissue. The receptor set was obtained from a person aged 60 to 70 with invasive lung adenocarcinoma. Some clones in this sample may be carry-over from other donors' samples. Each CDR3 is given with its conserved first and last residue. The D gene is left open where the match is weak. A clone size is listed for some rows: how often the clone was seen (once, few, many), or a class if it is expanded.

size: .
D: TRBD2
V: TRBV28
J: TRBJ2-3
CDR3: CASSSGRTSGESTDTQYF
DNA: TGTGCCAGCAGTTCCGGTAGGACTAGCGGGGAGAGCACAGATACGCAGTATTTT

size: .
D: TRBD1
V: TRBV9
J: TRBJ1-1
CDR3: CASSDGTGPSEAFF
DNA: TGTGCCAGCAGCGACGGGACAGGGCCGTCTGAAGCTTTCTTT

size: .
D: .
V: TRBV6-1
J: TRBJ2-7
CDR3: CASRDLPTYEQYF
DNA: TGTGCCAGCCGGGACTTACCAACCTACGAGCAGTACTTC

size: few
D: .
V: TRBV19
J: TRBJ2-3
CDR3: CASSISREPTDTQYF
DNA: TGTGCCAGTAGTATAAGCCGGGAACCCACAGATACGCAGTATTTT

size: .
D: .
V: TRBV5-4
J: TRBJ2-5
CDR3: CASSLGLQETQYF
DNA: TGTGCCAGCAGCCTCGGGCTTCAAGAGACCCAGTACTTC

size: .
D: TRBD2
V: TRBV28
J: TRBJ2-4
CDR3: CASSQTSGRRGDKNIQYF
DNA: TGTGCCAGCAGTCAGACTAGCGGGAGGAGGGGGGACAAAAACATTCAGTACTTC

size: .
D: .
V: TRBV29-1
J: TRBJ2-1
CDR3: CSVEGGLSSYNEQFF
DNA: TGCAGCGTTGAGGGGGGCCTCAGCTCCTACAATGAGCAGTTCTTC

size: .
D: .
V: TRBV2
J: TRBJ2-2
CDR3: CARGLRGGELFF
DNA: TGTGCCAGAGGACTGCGAGGGGGGGAGCTGTTTTTT

size: .
D: TRBD1
V: TRBV5-1
J: TRBJ2-3
CDR3: CASSLAGTGSSTDTQYF
DNA: TGCGCCAGCAGCTTGGCCGGGACAGGGTCTAGCACAGATACGCAGTATTTT

size: few
D: .
V: TRBV11-3
J: TRBJ2-1
CDR3: CASSLGSSYYNEQFF
DNA: TGTGCCAGCAGCTTAGGGTCCTCCTACTACAATGAGCAGTTCTTC

size: .
D: .
V: TRBV20-1
J: TRBJ2-7
CDR3: CSTGPLREQYF
DNA: TGCAGTACCGGTCCACTACGGGAGCAGTACTTC

size: .
D: .
V: TRBV7-7
J: TRBJ2-2
CDR3: CASSPSSPASGELFF
DNA: TGTGCCAGCAGCCCGAGCTCGCCGGCATCCGGGGAGCTGTTTTTT

size: few
D: TRBD1
V: TRBV30
J: TRBJ2-7
CDR3: CACRDRGLQYF
DNA: TGTGCCTGTCGGGACAGGGGTTTGCAGTACTTC

size: .
D: TRBD2
V: TRBV28
J: TRBJ2-7
CDR3: CASSRPPTSGSYEQYF
DNA: TGTGCCAGCAGCCGCCCCCCCACTAGCGGGAGCTACGAGCAGTACTTC

size: .
D: .
V: TRBV27
J: TRBJ2-1
CDR3: CASSLIYNEQFF
DNA: TGTGCCAGCAGTTTGATCTACAATGAGCAGTTCTTC

size: .
D: .
V: TRBV5-1
J: TRBJ1-1
CDR3: CASSANVENTEAFF
DNA: TGCGCCAGCAGCGCTAATGTGGAGAACACTGAAGCTTTCTTT

size: .
D: .
V: TRBV29-1
J: TRBJ1-2
CDR3: CSVESGGGYTF
DNA: TGCAGCGTTGAGAGCGGTGGGGGCTACACCTTC

size: .
D: .
V: TRBV6-4
J: TRBJ2-6
CDR3: CASSEGNTGANVLTF
DNA: TGTGCCAGCAGTGAGGGTAATACTGGGGCCAACGTCCTGACTTTC

size: .
D: .
V: TRBV19
J: TRBJ1-2
CDR3: CATQPGALGNYGYTF
DNA: TGTGCCACCCAACCGGGGGCGTTGGGTAACTATGGCTACACCTTC

size: .
D: .
V: TRBV7-9
J: TRBJ1-1
CDR3: CASSSSTTAPRGTEAFF
DNA: TGTGCCAGCAGCTCAAGTACGACAGCTCCTCGTGGCACTGAAGCTTTCTTT